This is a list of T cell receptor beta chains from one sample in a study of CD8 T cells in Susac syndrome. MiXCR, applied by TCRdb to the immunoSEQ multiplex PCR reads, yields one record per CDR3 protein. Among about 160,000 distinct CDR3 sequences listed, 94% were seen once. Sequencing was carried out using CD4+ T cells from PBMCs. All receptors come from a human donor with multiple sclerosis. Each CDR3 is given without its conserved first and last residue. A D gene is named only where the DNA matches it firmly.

ASSLFQETQY | NA | TRBJ2-5 | TRBV7-2
ASSQRSSGRGEETQY | TRBD2 | TRBJ2-5 | TRBV3-1
ASSQGVRQETQY | NA | TRBJ2-5 | TRBV3-1
ASSHSTLRGRTGQETQY | TRBD1 | TRBJ2-5 | TRBV5-4
ATSRTATGFNQPQH | NA | TRBJ1-5 | TRBV15
ASSESRGVETQY | NA | TRBJ2-5 | TRBV10-2
SVGRLASSYEQY | NA | TRBJ2-7 | TRBV29-1
ASTPGQPYEQY | NA | TRBJ2-7 | TRBV7-9
ASSSRSVGTYEQY | NA | TRBJ2-7 | TRBV3-1
ASSLNRGETEAF | NA | TRBJ1-1 | TRBV5-1
ASSFFSGVINQPQH | NA | TRBJ1-5 | TRBV7-8